Listed here are 20 T cell receptor beta chains from one sample, sequenced in a study of CD8+CD57+ T cells in acquired aplastic anemia. The use of genomic DNA as template underpinned the TCR beta VDJ and CDR3 profiling. One entry per CDR3 protein, called by TCRdb with MiXCR from the reads. Of some 220,000 distinct CDR3 sequences in the sample, 34% were seen once. The source material was sorted CD4+, CD8+, or CD8+CD57+ T cells (not recorded which) from PBMCs. The receptors stem from a human donor in good health, serving as a control.

This clonotype was observed many times. This chain joins TRBV19 and TRBJ2-5, with 7 bases lining up with TRBD1. Germline-derived CDR1 and CDR2 are LNHDA and SQIVND (reference sequence). V gave up 4 bases and J gave up 5 bases; unmatched junction bases: 4. This CDR3 comprises 13 residues. The CDR3 loop reads CASSTGQAETQYF. For the CDR3, the DNA is TGTGCCAGTAGTACCGGACAGGCGGAGACCCAGTACTTC.

The chain joins TRBV6-6 to TRBJ1-1; tentatively, D is TRBD1 (6 bases). CDR3 length: 16 residues. V was cut by 5 bases and J by 1 base, with 17 bases left in between. Germline CDR1 is MNHNY and CDR2 is SVGAGI (reference sequence). CDR3 amino acids: CASSPPSGVGNTEAFF. Here the CDR3 DNA reads TGTGCCAGCAGTCCACCCTCAGGGGTGGGGAACACTGAAGCTTTCTTT.

This clonotype was seen at least ten times. The CDR3 region has the DNA TGTGCCAGCATTGGCCAGGGGTTGGAAAAACTGTTTTTT. Amino acids: CASIGQGLEKLFF. The rearrangement uses TRBV2 and TRBJ1-4; TRBD1 is a possible D gene (6 bases). V was trimmed by 7 bases and J by 8 bases, leaving 14 bases between them. This CDR3 spans 13 amino acids. Germline assignment: CDR1 SNHLY and CDR2 FYNNEI.

The rearrangement links TRBV15 to TRBJ2-3; TRBD1 matches 7 bases. Trimming at V came to 5 bases and at J to 4 bases, leaving 9 bases not matched to a gene. From germline, CDR1 is LNHNV and CDR2 YYDKDF (reference sequence). The CDR3 spans 15 residues. CDR3 amino acids: CATSSRTGEADTQYF. For the CDR3, the DNA is TGTGCCACCAGCTCCCGGACAGGCGAGGCAGATACGCAGTATTTT.

This clonotype occurred a few times. The V gene is TRBV19, the J gene TRBJ2-1, with 12 bases matching TRBD2. Germline V gene lookup returns CDR1 LNHDA and CDR2 SQIVND (reference sequence). V shed 5 bases and J 9 bases; nucleotides not matched to a gene: 11. The CDR3 runs to 16 residues. CDR3: CASSVELAGGRGEQFF. The CDR3 coding sequence is TGTGCCAGTAGTGTTGAACTAGCGGGGGGTCGGGGTGAGCAGTTCTTC.

Concerning this clonotype: A much larger clone differs by one base, so this may be a read error. The chain is built from TRBV7-9 and TRBJ1-4; D ambiguous. The CDR3 runs 12 residues. The V end was cut by 4 bases, the J end by 6 bases, with 6 bases between. Germline V gives CDR1 SEHNR, CDR2 FQNEAQ (reference sequence). The CDR3 region has the DNA TGTGCCAGCAGCTCCATCGATGAAAAACTGTTTTTT. It is translated as CASSSIDEKLFF.

In its sample, this clonotype was seen many times. The V call is TRBV20-1, the J call TRBJ1-2; 8 bases align to TRBD1. CDR3 length: 13 residues. V gave up 6 bases and J gave up 4 bases; unmatched junction bases: 7. Per germline, CDR1 DFQATT and CDR2 SNEGSKA (reference sequence). CDR3 sequence reads: CSAATGERYGYTF. CDR3 nucleotide sequence: TGCAGTGCAGCGACAGGGGAGCGCTATGGCTACACCTTC.

This clonotype was detected many times. V usage is TRBV2 and J usage is TRBJ2-6, with TRBD2 identical over 9 bases. Germline CDR1 SNHLY, CDR2 FYNNEI. The CDR3 has 16 amino acids. The junction had 12 bases not matched to a gene; V was cut back by 11 bases and J by 4 bases. DNA of the CDR3: TGTGCCGGCACAGGTAGCGGGGGTGCAGGGGCCAACGTCCTGACTTTC. It yields the protein CAGTGSGGAGANVLTF.

This clonotype has only a few counts. The rearrangement joins TRBV4-1 to TRBJ1-1, with TRBD1 matching over 8 bases. V lost 6 bases to trimming and J lost 2 bases; unmatched junction nucleotides: 8. This CDR3 is 15 amino acids long. The germline V gene encodes CDR1 MGHRA and CDR2 YSYEKL. This chain's CDR3 is CASRDYRGKNTEAFF. The CDR3 nucleotides read TGCGCCAGCAGAGACTACAGGGGGAAAAACACTGAAGCTTTCTTT.

This clonotype was detected many times. The chain employs TRBV12-3 or TRBV12-4 and TRBJ1-2; maybe TRBD1 (6 bases). This CDR3 spans 13 amino acids. The V and J ends lost 3 bases and 6 bases respectively, with 11 bases between them. In DNA form, the CDR3 reads TGTGCCAGCAGTTTCTCACAGGGTAATGGCTACACCTTC. Its translation: CASSFSQGNGYTF.

This clonotype was seen once. The rearrangement joins TRBV19 to TRBJ2-1, with TRBD2 as a possible D gene (6 bases). Germline CDR1 and CDR2: LNHDA and SQIVND (reference sequence). CDR3 length: 12 amino acids. The ends were cut back, 3 bases at V and 9 bases at J, with 9 bases in the middle. The DNA for the CDR3 is TGTGCCAGTAGTATCGGGGGAGGTGAGCAGTTCTTC. Its protein product is CASSIGGGEQFF.

This clonotype was counted ten times or more. V gene TRBV7-9 combines with J gene TRBJ1-3; D is unclear. The CDR3 length is 14 residues. In germline, CDR1 is SEHNR, CDR2 FQNEAQ (reference sequence). The V end was cut by 0 bases, the J end by 2 bases, with 5 bases between. CDR3 residues: CASSLAPAGNTIYF. CDR3 in DNA: TGTGCCAGCAGCTTAGCCCCCGCTGGAAACACCATATATTTT.

This chain joins TRBV15 and TRBJ1-2; the match to TRBD1 covers 7 bases. Per germline, CDR1 LNHNV and CDR2 YYDKDF (reference sequence). The CDR3 totals 13 residues. The V segment lost 3 bases and the J segment 7 bases; nucleotides outside the gene matches: 5. This CDR3 is CATSSQAGGGYTF. DNA for the CDR3: TGTGCCACCAGCAGCCAAGCAGGGGGTGGCTACACCTTC.

The table lists this clonotype with a few counts. A much larger clone lies one base from this, so it may be a read error. J is TRBJ1-2 and V is TRBV7-8; D gene ambiguous. This CDR3 has 13 residues. Germline assignment: CDR1 SGHVS and CDR2 FQNEAQ. In DNA, the CDR3 is TGTGCCAGCAGCTTAGGCCTGAACTATGGCTACGCCTTC. As protein: CASSLGLNYGYAF.

Note on this clonotype: A read error is possible here, since a much larger clone lies one base away. V and J are TRBV4-1 and TRBJ1-5, with 8 nucleotides matching TRBD1. CDR3 length: 16 residues. The ends lost 2 bases at V and 7 bases at J; junction bases unmatched: 10. CDR1 is MGHRA, CDR2 YSYEKL, per germline. The CDR3 spells CASSQFGQGAAQPQHF. The CDR3 region has the DNA TGCGCCAGCAGCCAATTTGGGCAGGGGGCTGCGCAGCCCCAGCATTTT.

The rearrangement links TRBV10-3 to TRBJ2-5; 14 bases line up with TRBD2. This CDR3 has 17 residues. The trim removed 3 bases at V and 1 base at J, leaving 4 bases unmatched. Germline CDR1 is ENHRY and CDR2 is SYGVKD. CDR3 bases: TGTGCCATCAGTGAAGGGACTAGCGGGGGCCTCCAAGAGACCCAGTACTTC. It yields the protein CAISEGTSGGLQETQYF.

The chain joins TRBV5-1 to TRBJ2-7, with D possibly TRBD1 on 6 matching bases. In germline, CDR1 is SGHRS, CDR2 YFSETQ. This CDR3 has 13 amino acids. V was shortened by 0 bases and J by 5 bases, with 9 bases between the two germline ends. CDR3 amino acids: CASSLGQVDEQYF. CDR3 bases: TGCGCCAGCAGCTTGGGACAGGTCGACGAGCAGTACTTC.

The sample holds a few counts of this clonotype. This chain uses TRBV4-1 with TRBJ1-2; TRBD1 matches at 9 bases. The CDR3 is 18 amino acids. CDR1 is MGHRA, CDR2 YSYEKL, per germline. After removal of 3 bases from V and 2 bases from J, the junction contained 13 bases not matched to a gene. The CDR3 loop reads CASSQGRGQGVYNYGYTF. The CDR3 coding sequence is TGCGCCAGCAGCCAGGGCCGGGGACAGGGTGTATACAACTATGGCTACACCTTC.

This clonotype appeared many times. The chain is built from TRBV20-1 and TRBJ2-1; D could derive from TRBD1 or TRBD2 (6 bases each). Looked up from germline, CDR1 is DFQATT and CDR2 is SNEGSKA (reference sequence). Deletions cut 4 bases from V and 5 bases from J, with 18 bases between. The CDR3 spans 15 residues. The CDR3 loop is CSATSGATGHNEQFF. The CDR3 DNA is TGCAGTGCTACCTCGGGGGCGACAGGTCACAATGAGCAGTTCTTC.

The chain is built from TRBV4-3 and TRBJ2-7; no definite D call. Germline V gene data show CDR1 as LGHNA and CDR2 as YSLEER. The V and J ends lost 0 bases and 4 bases respectively, with 7 bases between them. The CDR3 is made up of 13 amino acids. The chain's CDR3 is CASSQEGGYEQYF. CDR3 coding DNA: TGCGCCAGCAGCCAAGAGGGTGGGTACGAGCAGTACTTC.